Each of the 13 T cell receptor beta chains below was sequenced from the same sample in a study of blood T cell repertoires in COVID-19. Sequencing used immunoSEQ multiplex PCR; TCRdb keeps in-frame clones, though not all of them. Among fewer than 400,000 clones listed, under 90% were seen once. Input material: PBMCs or T cells enriched from blood (not recorded which). These receptors came from a woman in her twenties or thirties who had recovered from COVID-19.

A single count supports this clone. The V call is TRBV2, the J call TRBJ1-5, with 12 bases aligning to TRBD1. CDR1 and CDR2 from the germline V gene are SNHLY and FYNNEI. CDR3 length: 15 residues. V lost 7 bases and J lost 6; bases outside the gene matches: 7. The CDR3 loop reads CASTARDRGPQPQHF. CDR3 DNA sequence: TGTGCCAGCACAGCCCGGGACAGGGGGCCTCAGCCCCAGCATTTT.

The J gene is TRBJ2-2, the V gene TRBV18, with 10 bases matching TRBD2. The V segment lost 5 bases and the J segment 4 bases; nucleotides outside the gene matches: 7. There are 16 residues in the CDR3. Germline V gene sequence: CDR1 KGHSH, CDR2 LQKENI. Written as DNA, the CDR3 is TGTGCCAGCTCAATGTCCAGCGGGAGGGGCACCGGGGAGCTGTTTTTT. It codes for CASSMSSGRGTGELFF. The full variable domain, rest sourced from reference TRBV18 and TRBJ2-2, is NAGVMQNPRHLVRRRGQEARLRCSPMKGHSHVYWYRQLPEEGLKFMVYLQKENIIDESGMPKERFSAEFPKEGPSILRIQQVVRGDSAAYFCASSMSSGRGTGELFFGEGSRLTVL.

This sequence joins TRBV11-2 and TRBJ2-5, with 11 positions matching TRBD2. Germline V CDR1 and CDR2: SGHAT, FQNNGV. V shed 5 bases and J 11 bases; nucleotides not matched to a gene: 10. This CDR3 has 14 amino acids. The CDR3 loop is CASSTYSSGRPQYF. In nucleotides, the CDR3 is TGTGCCAGCAGCACATACTCTAGCGGGAGGCCGCAGTACTTC.

The chain combines TRBV5-1 with TRBJ1-1; 9 nucleotides align to TRBD1. In germline, CDR1 is SGHRS, CDR2 YFSETQ. V dropped 4 bases and J dropped 4; count of bases not matched to a gene: 5. The CDR3 consists of 14 residues. The CDR3 reads CASSIRQGGTEAFF. DNA of the CDR3: TGCGCCAGCAGCATCAGACAGGGGGGCACTGAAGCTTTCTTT.

V gene TRBV7-8 combines with J gene TRBJ1-2, with TRBD1 matching 9 bases. The J segment lost 7 bases and the V segment lost 5 bases, leaving 11 bases of the junction unmatched. This CDR3 has 15 amino acids. Looked up from germline, CDR1 is SGHVS and CDR2 is FQNEAQ. In DNA, the CDR3 is TGTGCCAGCAGCGACAGACAGGGGGAAGCTGGTGGCTACACCTTC. Encoded protein: CASSDRQGEAGGYTF.

The chain has TRBV4-2 and TRBJ1-5, with 8 bases that match TRBD1. V lost 4 bases and J lost 9; bases outside the gene matches: 14. There are 16 residues in the CDR3. CDR1 LGHNA and CDR2 YNFKEQ come from the germline V gene. The CDR3 DNA follows: TGTGCCAGCAGCCGAGACTCGCAGGGGGCTCTTCTGCCCCAGCATTTT. Translation gives CASSRDSQGALLPQHF.

This clone was observed once. This chain joins TRBV7-9 and TRBJ1-3; TRBD1 is a possible D gene (5 bases). This CDR3 is 18 amino acids long. V gave up 1 base and J gave up 2 bases, with 18 bases separating them. Germline-derived CDR1 and CDR2 are SEHNR and FQNEAQ (reference sequence). CDR3 sequence (DNA): TGTGCCAGCAGCTTAGATCTGCGGGGGACGGGTGCTGGAAACACCATATATTTT. This encodes CASSLDLRGTGAGNTIYF.

The chain carries TRBV4-1 and TRBJ1-1; D perhaps matches TRBD1 (6 bases). Trimming stripped 6 bases from V and 3 bases from J, with 11 bases between. The CDR3 extends over 13 amino acids. CDR1 is MGHRA and CDR2 is YSYEKL in the germline V gene. The CDR3 nucleotides are TGCGCCAGCAGGGGGGAGGGGGACACTGAAGCTTTCTTT. It yields the protein CASRGEGDTEAFF.

The chain has TRBV24-1 and TRBJ2-1, with TRBD1 matching over 9 bases. The ends lost 1 base at V and 6 bases at J; junction bases unmatched: 6. The CDR3 has 16 residues. CDR1 KGHDR and CDR2 SFDVKD come from the germline V gene. CDR3 in DNA: TGTGCCACCAGTGATTTCGGGACAGGGCTGGGCAATGAGCAGTTCTTC. This sequence encodes CATSDFGTGLGNEQFF.

This chain links TRBV6-5 with TRBJ2-3; 7 nucleotides line up with TRBD1. The CDR3 is 14 residues long. With V trimmed by 7 bases and J by 4 bases, 8 bases remained unmatched. Germline CDR1 MNHEY, CDR2 SVGAGI. CDR3 nucleotides: TGTGCCAGCACTCAAGGAGACAGGGCAGATACGCAGTATTTT. It encodes CASTQGDRADTQYF.

This clone has only one observation. The chain combines TRBV27 with TRBJ2-2; no reliable D call. With 0 bases removed from V and 2 bases from J, the gap between germline ends came to 7 bases. Germline CDR1 MNHEY, CDR2 SMNVEV (reference sequence). CDR3 length: 15 amino acids. CDR3 nucleotide sequence: TGTGCCAGCAGTTTATCTGTCCTCAACACCGGGGAGCTGTTTTTT. This encodes CASSLSVLNTGELFF.

The rearrangement joins TRBV5-4 to TRBJ2-1; 10 bases are shared with TRBD2. CDR1 SGHNT and CDR2 YYREEE come from the germline V gene (reference sequence). With V trimmed by 2 bases and J by 7 bases, 6 bases remained unmatched. The CDR3 covers 15 residues. The CDR3 nucleotides read TGTGCCAGCAGCTTAGGTACTAGCGGGACTAATGAGCAGTTCTTC. It yields the protein CASSLGTSGTNEQFF.

The chain is built from TRBV5-1 and TRBJ2-3; 7 bases agree with TRBD1. CDR1 and CDR2 (germline): SGHRS, YFSETQ. V trimming: 4 bases; J trimming: 2 bases; junction bases outside the gene matches: 7. The CDR3 is 15 amino acids. The CDR3 DNA follows: TGCGCCAGCAGCGTGGCCGGACAGGCCACAGATACGCAGTATTTT. Translation: CASSVAGQATDTQYF. Full variable domain (outside the CDR3, taken from reference TRBV5-1 and TRBJ2-3): KAGVTQTPRYLIKTRGQQVTLSCSPISGHRSVSWYQQTPGQGLQFLFEYFSETQRNKGNFPGRFSGRQFSNSRSEMNVSTLELGDSALYLCASSVAGQATDTQYFGPGTRLTVL.